This note documents a single TCR beta chain sequence. These data come from a study of control samples from healthy donors and cancer patients. Repertoires were generated with immunoSEQ multiplex PCR, while TCRdb's copy carries only in-frame clones and drops some. Here the sample spans roughly 100,000 clones, around 90% being singletons. Trimming removed 0 bases at V and 9 bases at J, with 21 bases between. This CDR3 is built from 17 residues. Germline lookup yields CDR1 MNHEY and CDR2 SVGEGT. Input material: blood. The rearrangement links TRBV6-2 or TRBV6-3 to TRBJ2-1, with D possibly matching TRBD1 (6 bases). The TCR was taken from a woman in her late teens or twenties in good health. The CDR3: CASSYSFFGTREVEQFF. As DNA, the CDR3 is TGTGCCAGCAGTTACTCTTTTTTCGGGACAAGAGAAGTTGAGCAGTTCTTC.